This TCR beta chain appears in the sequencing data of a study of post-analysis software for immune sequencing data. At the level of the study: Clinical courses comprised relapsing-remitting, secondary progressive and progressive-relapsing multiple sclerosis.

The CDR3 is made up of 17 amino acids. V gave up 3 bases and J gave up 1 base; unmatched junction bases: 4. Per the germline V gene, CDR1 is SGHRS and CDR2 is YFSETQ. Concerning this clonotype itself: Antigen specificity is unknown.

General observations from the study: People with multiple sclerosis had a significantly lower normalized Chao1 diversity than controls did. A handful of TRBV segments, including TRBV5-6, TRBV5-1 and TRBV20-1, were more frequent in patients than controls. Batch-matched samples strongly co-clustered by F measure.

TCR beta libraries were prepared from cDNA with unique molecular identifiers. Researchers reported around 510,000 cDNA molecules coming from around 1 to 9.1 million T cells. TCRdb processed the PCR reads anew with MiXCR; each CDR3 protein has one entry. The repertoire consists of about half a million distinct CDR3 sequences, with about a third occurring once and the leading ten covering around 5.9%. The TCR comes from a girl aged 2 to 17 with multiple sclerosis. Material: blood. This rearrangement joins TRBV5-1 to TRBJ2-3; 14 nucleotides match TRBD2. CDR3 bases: TGCGCCAGCAGCTGGGGGACTAGCGGGGGAGGCACAGATACGCAGTATTTT. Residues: CASSWGTSGGGTDTQYF.